This entry describes one T cell receptor beta chain. Its antigen is unknown. The data derive from a study of post-analysis software for immune sequencing data. Study-wide background: The cohort encompassed relapsing-remitting, secondary progressive and progressive-relapsing multiple sclerosis disease courses.

The germline CDR1 and CDR2 sequences are MNHEY and SVGEGT. The V and J ends lost 8 bases and 4 bases, in that order; junction bases with no gene match: 8. This CDR3 has 15 residues. Unique molecular identifiers featured in each of the TCR beta cDNA libraries. Out of about 0.9 to 10 million T cells, a few hundred thousand cDNA molecules were generated. TCRdb fed the PCR reads into MiXCR, producing one record per CDR3 protein. The sample holds some 800,000 distinct CDR3 sequences, 46% seen once. General observations from the study: Controls showed lower frequencies than patients for roughly 5 TRBV segments, and TRBV5-6, TRBV5-1 and TRBV20-1 were among these. Normalized Chao1 diversity was significantly lower in multiple sclerosis patients than in controls.

This sequence was found in a girl aged 5-17 years with multiple sclerosis. The sequencing input was blood. This chain joins TRBV6-2 or TRBV6-3 and TRBJ2-5, with 12 bases matching TRBD2. CDR3 sequence reads: CASDRTSGMGETQYF. CDR3 nucleotide sequence: TGTGCCAGCGATCGGACTAGCGGGATGGGAGAGACCCAGTACTTC.